This T cell receptor (beta chain) was profiled in a study of molecular identifiers for immune sequencing clone quantification. TCRdb redid the calling of the PCR reads with MiXCR, one entry per CDR3 protein. The data hold under 800,000 distinct CDR3 sequences, with about 25% observed a single time. The CDR3 loop spans 16 amino acids. J was trimmed by 6 bases and V by 5 bases; bases with no gene match: 12. With respect to this clonotype: A much larger clone sits a single nucleotide away, making a read error possible.

Input material: naive CD8+ T cells from blood, with Jurkat cell RNA spiked in. Documented subset: FACS-sorted CD8+CD4-CCR7+CD45RA+ naive T cells. This sequence joins TRBV12-3 or TRBV12-4 and TRBJ2-2; 7 bases line up with TRBD1. This sequence originates from a human donor in good health. Some libraries in this study had Jurkat cell RNA spiked in. As DNA, the CDR3 is TGTGCCAGCAGTCACGGGACAGATGCGGTCGCCGGGGAGCTGTTTTTT. This gives the protein CASSHGTDAVAGELFF.